A selection of T cell receptor beta chains follows, all from one sample in a study of blood T cell repertoires in COVID-19. The assay was immunoSEQ multiplex PCR, and TCRdb's table has in-frame clones only and misses some. Counted here are some 150,000 clones, 80% to 90% occurring once; the ten biggest clones make up just under 0.95%. The sequenced sample was peripheral blood. All receptors derive from a woman between 45 and 65 years old with acute or convalescent COVID-19. Each CDR3 is given with its conserved first and last residue. Each record gives: D gene, clone size, J gene, V gene, CDR3 protein, CDR3 DNA. D genes are given only for firm matches. Not all rows give a size; the values are once, few, many and, for expanded clones, a class.

TRBD1 NA TRBJ2-5 TRBV7-3 CASSLRGQLQETQYF TGTGCCAGCAGCTTAAGGGGACAGTTACAAGAGACCCAGTACTTC
NA NA TRBJ2-7 TRBV6-5 CASSSNLGFTYEQYF TGTGCCAGCAGTTCCAACTTGGGCTTCACCTACGAGCAGTACTTC
TRBD1 NA TRBJ2-7 TRBV28 CASSLWGDRDYEQYF TGTGCCAGCAGTTTATGGGGGGACAGGGACTACGAGCAGTACTTC
NA NA TRBJ1-1 TRBV7-9 CASSLGAIPRNTEAFF TGTGCCAGCAGCTTAGGGGCCATACCACGTAACACTGAAGCTTTCTTT
TRBD1 NA TRBJ1-5 TRBV5-5 CASSLGQGAYKQPQHF TGTGCCAGCAGCTTGGGGCAGGGGGCGTATAAGCAGCCCCAGCATTTT
TRBD1 NA TRBJ1-3 TRBV6-1 CASSEERDRGFTGNTIYF TGTGCCAGCAGTGAAGAAAGGGACAGGGGTTTCACTGGAAACACCATATATTTT
TRBD2 NA TRBJ2-2 TRBV10-3 CAITPFSGGDNTGELFF TGTGCCATCACCCCCTTTAGCGGGGGGGACAACACCGGGGAGCTGTTTTTT
NA NA TRBJ1-1 TRBV7-9 CASSLNLDTEAFF TGTGCCAGCAGCTTAAACCTAGACACTGAAGCTTTCTTT
TRBD1 once TRBJ1-1 TRBV11-2 CASSLQGARTEAFF TGTGCCAGCAGCTTACAGGGGGCGAGAACTGAAGCTTTCTTT
NA NA TRBJ2-3 TRBV28 CASILRAAADTQYF TGTGCCAGCATCCTGAGGGCAGCCGCGGATACGCAGTATTTT
NA once TRBJ2-7 TRBV10-1 CASSGPSSYEQYF TGCGCCAGCAGTGGGCCAAGCTCCTACGAGCAGTACTTC
TRBD1 NA TRBJ1-2 TRBV3-1/TRBV3-2 CASSQESGTANYGYTF TGTGCCAGCAGCCAAGAATCCGGGACAGCTAACTATGGCTACACCTTC
TRBD1 few TRBJ1-6 TRBV6-5 CASSLGTEDSPLHF TGTGCCAGCAGCCTTGGGACAGAGGATTCACCCCTCCACTTT
TRBD1 NA TRBJ1-2 TRBV5-4 CASSLGQGGAPNYGYTF TGTGCCAGCAGCTTGGGACAGGGGGGCGCCCCTAACTATGGCTACACCTTC
NA NA TRBJ2-3 TRBV4-1 CASSQESYREETDTQYF TGCGCCAGCAGCCAAGAATCGTACAGGGAAGAAACAGATACGCAGTATTTT
NA NA TRBJ2-7 TRBV27 CASSPSRGYEQYF TGTGCCAGCAGTCCATCCCGGGGGTACGAGCAGTACTTC
NA NA TRBJ1-6 TRBV9 CASSVVGGGNSPLHF TGTGCCAGCAGCGTAGTGGGGGGAGGGAATTCACCCCTCCACTTT
NA NA TRBJ2-1 TRBV24-1 CATSDFGASSYNEQFF TGTGCCACCAGTGATTTTGGTGCGAGCTCCTACAATGAGCAGTTCTTC
TRBD1 NA TRBJ1-1 TRBV7-9 CASSYGQGGAEAFF TGTGCCAGCAGCTACGGACAGGGGGGAGCAGAAGCTTTCTTT
TRBD2 NA TRBJ2-3 TRBV5-4 CASRLAGGSRDTQYF TGTGCCAGCAGGTTAGCGGGAGGTTCTAGAGATACGCAGTATTTT
NA NA TRBJ2-4 TRBV10-3 CAISESGLARNIQYF TGTGCCATCAGTGAGTCGGGGCTAGCGAGAAACATTCAGTACTTC
TRBD1 NA TRBJ1-6 TRBV2 CASRGHRGLSYNSPLHF TGTGCCAGCAGGGGACACAGGGGGCTCTCCTATAATTCACCCCTCCACTTT
NA NA TRBJ2-6 TRBV13 CASSLRRGPGANVLTF TGTGCCAGCAGCTTAAGGAGGGGCCCTGGGGCCAACGTCCTGACTTTC
NA NA TRBJ1-5 TRBV5-1 CASSLGQLNQPQHF TGCGCCAGCAGCTTGGGACAGCTCAATCAGCCCCAGCATTTT
NA NA TRBJ1-4 TRBV30 CAWSVLAGSGEKLFF TGTGCCTGGAGTGTATTAGCGGGATCAGGGGAAAAACTGTTTTTT
NA NA TRBJ2-7 TRBV13 CASSLGRPLPYEQYF TGTGCCAGCAGCTTAGGCAGGCCGCTGCCCTACGAGCAGTACTTC
NA NA TRBJ2-1 TRBV10-1 CASSEMGGRNNEQFF TGCGCCAGCAGTGAGATGGGGGGACGCAACAATGAGCAGTTCTTC
TRBD1 NA TRBJ1-1 TRBV9 CASSPQTGRTEAFF TGTGCCAGCAGCCCACAGACAGGGAGGACTGAAGCTTTCTTT